The rows below give T cell receptor beta chains drawn from one sample of a study of control samples from healthy donors and cancer patients. Clones were read by immunoSEQ multiplex PCR, and TCRdb kept only the in-frame ones, dropping some. The profile shows 77,000 or so clones, 91% of them singletons. The sequencing input was blood. All receptors come from a man aged 25 to 40 in good health. The CDR3 runs from the conserved cysteine through the conserved F or W. The D gene is left open where the match is weak. Clone size is shown for a subset of rows, as once, few, many or a class of expanded clone.

clone size: -; D gene: -; V gene: TRBV5-1; J gene: TRBJ2-3; CDR3 protein: CASSLDQGTRTDTQYF; CDR3 DNA: TGCGCCAGCAGCTTGGATCAGGGGACTCGCACAGATACGCAGTATTTT
clone size: few; D gene: -; V gene: TRBV10-3; J gene: TRBJ2-2; CDR3 protein: CAASQAANTGELFF; CDR3 DNA: TGTGCCGCTTCACAGGCAGCGAACACCGGGGAGCTGTTTTTT
clone size: -; D gene: -; V gene: TRBV9; J gene: TRBJ2-2; CDR3 protein: CASSVSYGGSTGELFF; CDR3 DNA: TGTGCCAGCAGCGTCTCTTACGGGGGAAGCACCGGGGAGCTGTTTTTT
clone size: -; D gene: -; V gene: TRBV6-6; J gene: TRBJ2-7; CDR3 protein: CASSPRGADIPSSYEQYF; CDR3 DNA: TGTGCCAGCAGTCCCCGGGGGGCCGACATCCCCAGTTCCTACGAGCAGTACTTC
clone size: -; D gene: TRBD1; V gene: TRBV5-4; J gene: TRBJ2-7; CDR3 protein: CASSLAGTGLYEQYF; CDR3 DNA: TGTGCCAGCAGCTTGGCCGGGACAGGGCTCTACGAGCAGTACTTC
clone size: -; D gene: -; V gene: TRBV27; J gene: TRBJ1-5; CDR3 protein: CASSAGYMSNQPQHF; CDR3 DNA: TGTGCCAGCAGTGCGGGTTATATGAGCAATCAGCCCCAGCATTTT
clone size: -; D gene: TRBD1; V gene: TRBV4-1; J gene: TRBJ1-1; CDR3 protein: CASSQDGTGRTEAFF; CDR3 DNA: TGCGCCAGCAGCCAAGACGGGACAGGGCGCACTGAAGCTTTCTTT
clone size: -; D gene: -; V gene: TRBV14; J gene: TRBJ1-2; CDR3 protein: CASSQDLSTIYGYTF; CDR3 DNA: TGTGCCAGCAGCCAAGATTTGTCCACAATCTATGGCTACACCTTC
clone size: -; D gene: TRBD1; V gene: TRBV30; J gene: TRBJ1-5; CDR3 protein: CAWSGQGYSNQPQHF; CDR3 DNA: TGTGCCTGGAGTGGACAGGGTTATAGCAATCAGCCCCAGCATTTT
clone size: -; D gene: -; V gene: TRBV7-3; J gene: TRBJ2-1; CDR3 protein: CASSSSLTIGALDGQFF; CDR3 DNA: TGTGCCAGCAGCTCGTCTTTGACTATCGGGGCCCTGGATGGGCAGTTCTTC
clone size: once; D gene: -; V gene: TRBV7-9; J gene: TRBJ1-1; CDR3 protein: CASSLDLSGMNTEAFF; CDR3 DNA: TGTGCCAGCAGCTTGGATCTCTCGGGGATGAACACTGAAGCTTTCTTT
clone size: -; D gene: -; V gene: TRBV5-1; J gene: TRBJ2-3; CDR3 protein: CASSLEGGLADTQYF; CDR3 DNA: TGCGCCAGCAGCTTGGAGGGGGGTTTAGCAGATACGCAGTATTTT
clone size: -; D gene: TRBD1; V gene: TRBV24-1; J gene: TRBJ2-5; CDR3 protein: CATSDSGQGVETQYF; CDR3 DNA: TGTGCCACCAGTGACTCGGGACAGGGGGTAGAGACCCAGTACTTC
clone size: -; D gene: -; V gene: TRBV7-9; J gene: TRBJ2-3; CDR3 protein: CASSPWTETDTQYF; CDR3 DNA: TGTGCCAGCAGCCCCTGGACAGAGACAGATACGCAGTATTTT
clone size: -; D gene: -; V gene: TRBV5-1; J gene: TRBJ2-7; CDR3 protein: CASSASLGEQYF; CDR3 DNA: TGCGCCAGCAGCGCATCTCTCGGGGAGCAGTACTTC
clone size: -; D gene: TRBD2; V gene: TRBV2; J gene: TRBJ2-2; CDR3 protein: CASSLLAGRGTGELFF; CDR3 DNA: TGTGCCAGCAGCCTACTAGCGGGAAGAGGTACCGGGGAGCTGTTTTTT
clone size: -; D gene: -; V gene: TRBV27; J gene: TRBJ1-6; CDR3 protein: CASSLKSNSPLHF; CDR3 DNA: TGTGCCAGCAGTTTAAAGTCCAATTCACCCCTCCACTTT
clone size: -; D gene: TRBD2; V gene: TRBV10-3; J gene: TRBJ2-1; CDR3 protein: CAIRAGGPKNEQFF; CDR3 DNA: TGTGCCATCAGGGCGGGAGGGCCAAAGAATGAGCAGTTCTTC
clone size: -; D gene: -; V gene: TRBV30; J gene: TRBJ1-5; CDR3 protein: CAWSVQSNQPQHF; CDR3 DNA: TGTGCCTGGAGTGTACAGAGCAATCAGCCCCAGCATTTT
clone size: -; D gene: -; V gene: TRBV6-5; J gene: TRBJ1-6; CDR3 protein: CASSYSFGGLSPLHF; CDR3 DNA: TGTGCCAGCAGTTACTCCTTTGGAGGGTTGTCACCCCTCCACTTT
clone size: -; D gene: -; V gene: TRBV30; J gene: TRBJ2-7; CDR3 protein: CAWRSKTGANYEQYF; CDR3 DNA: TGTGCCTGGAGGAGTAAGACAGGAGCCAATTACGAGCAGTACTTC
clone size: -; D gene: TRBD1; V gene: TRBV7-8; J gene: TRBJ2-3; CDR3 protein: CASSFRQGLGPTDTQYF; CDR3 DNA: TGTGCCAGCAGCTTCAGACAGGGATTGGGGCCCACAGATACGCAGTATTTT
clone size: -; D gene: TRBD1; V gene: TRBV28; J gene: TRBJ1-2; CDR3 protein: CASRGGQAGRDNYGYTF; CDR3 DNA: TGTGCCAGCAGGGGGGGACAGGCCGGCAGGGATAACTATGGCTACACCTTC
clone size: -; D gene: -; V gene: TRBV30; J gene: TRBJ1-2; CDR3 protein: CANSGSELWGYTF; CDR3 DNA: TGTGCCAACTCAGGCAGTGAGCTATGGGGCTACACCTTC
clone size: -; D gene: -; V gene: TRBV19; J gene: TRBJ1-5; CDR3 protein: CASDGQGSQPQHF; CDR3 DNA: TGTGCCAGCGACGGGCAGGGAAGTCAGCCCCAGCATTTT
clone size: -; D gene: -; V gene: TRBV7-2; J gene: TRBJ2-1; CDR3 protein: CASSLQTVSSYNEQFF; CDR3 DNA: TGTGCCAGCAGCTTGCAAACAGTGAGCTCCTACAATGAGCAGTTCTTC
clone size: -; D gene: -; V gene: TRBV30; J gene: TRBJ2-4; CDR3 protein: CAWSVTTPDLAKNIQYF; CDR3 DNA: TGTGCCTGGAGTGTAACGACACCGGACCTAGCCAAAAACATTCAGTACTTC
clone size: -; D gene: -; V gene: TRBV30; J gene: TRBJ2-3; CDR3 protein: CAGLGGTDTQYF; CDR3 DNA: TGTGCCGGACTCGGGGGCACAGATACGCAGTATTTT
clone size: few; D gene: -; V gene: TRBV4-2; J gene: TRBJ2-7; CDR3 protein: CASSQRGGGNSYEQYF; CDR3 DNA: TGTGCCAGCAGCCAGAGGGGGGGTGGGAATTCCTACGAGCAGTACTTC
clone size: once; D gene: -; V gene: TRBV6-5; J gene: TRBJ2-7; CDR3 protein: CASSYSIGQGGVQYF; CDR3 DNA: TGTGCCAGCAGTTACTCGATAGGGCAGGGGGGGGTGCAGTACTTC
clone size: -; D gene: -; V gene: TRBV5-1; J gene: TRBJ1-1; CDR3 protein: CASSPGMNTEAFF; CDR3 DNA: TGCGCCAGCAGCCCTGGGATGAACACTGAAGCTTTCTTT
clone size: -; D gene: -; V gene: TRBV14; J gene: TRBJ2-2; CDR3 protein: CASSHREGTGELFF; CDR3 DNA: TGTGCCAGCAGCCACCGCGAGGGCACCGGGGAGCTGTTTTTT
clone size: -; D gene: -; V gene: TRBV29-1; J gene: TRBJ1-1; CDR3 protein: CSVGGILNTEAFF; CDR3 DNA: TGCAGCGTTGGAGGGATACTGAACACTGAAGCTTTCTTT
clone size: -; D gene: TRBD1; V gene: TRBV9; J gene: TRBJ1-6; CDR3 protein: CASRKTGVDNSPLHF; CDR3 DNA: TGTGCCAGCAGGAAAACAGGGGTAGATAATTCACCCCTCCACTTT
clone size: once; D gene: -; V gene: TRBV25-1; J gene: TRBJ1-4; CDR3 protein: CASRSSRGSGEKLFF; CDR3 DNA: TGTGCCAGCAGGAGCTCTAGGGGTTCCGGGGAAAAACTGTTTTTT
clone size: -; D gene: -; V gene: TRBV7-9; J gene: TRBJ1-1; CDR3 protein: CASSLPTVMNTEAFF; CDR3 DNA: TGTGCCAGCAGCTTGCCGACAGTCATGAACACTGAAGCTTTCTTT
clone size: once; D gene: -; V gene: TRBV21-1; J gene: TRBJ1-5; CDR3 protein: CASSNQPQHF; CDR3 DNA: TGTGCCAGCAGCAATCAGCCCCAGCATTTT
clone size: -; D gene: TRBD1; V gene: TRBV5-1; J gene: TRBJ1-5; CDR3 protein: CASSPGTGENQPQHF; CDR3 DNA: TGCGCCAGCAGCCCGGGGACAGGGGAGAATCAGCCCCAGCATTTT
clone size: -; D gene: -; V gene: TRBV12-5; J gene: TRBJ1-3; CDR3 protein: CASGLSPGQGRNTIYF; CDR3 DNA: TGTGCTAGTGGTTTGTCCCCAGGGCAGGGCAGAAACACCATATATTTT
clone size: -; D gene: -; V gene: TRBV6-2/TRBV6-3; J gene: TRBJ1-3; CDR3 protein: CASSYSPNTIYF; CDR3 DNA: TGTGCCAGCAGTTACTCTCCGAACACCATATATTTT
clone size: -; D gene: -; V gene: TRBV19; J gene: TRBJ1-5; CDR3 protein: CASSMSGATGQPQHF; CDR3 DNA: TGTGCCAGTAGTATGTCCGGGGCCACGGGTCAGCCCCAGCATTTT